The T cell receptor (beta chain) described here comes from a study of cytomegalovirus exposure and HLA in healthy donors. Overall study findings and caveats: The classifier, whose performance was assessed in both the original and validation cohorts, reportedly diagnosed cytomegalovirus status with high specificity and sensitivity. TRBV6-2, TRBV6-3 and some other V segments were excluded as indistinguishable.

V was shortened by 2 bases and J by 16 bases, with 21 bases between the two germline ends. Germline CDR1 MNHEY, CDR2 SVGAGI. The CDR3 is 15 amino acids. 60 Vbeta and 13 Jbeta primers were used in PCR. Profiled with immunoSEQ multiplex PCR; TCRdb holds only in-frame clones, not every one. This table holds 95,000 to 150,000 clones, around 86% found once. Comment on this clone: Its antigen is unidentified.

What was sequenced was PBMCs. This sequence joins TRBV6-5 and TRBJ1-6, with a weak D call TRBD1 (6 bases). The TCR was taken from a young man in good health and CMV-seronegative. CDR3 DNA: TGTGCCAGCAGTTACGGGGGCAGGGGTCACTCGATACTCCACTTT. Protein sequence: CASSYGGRGHSILHF.